The 12 T cell receptor beta chains given below trace back to one sample, sequenced in a study of T cells after yellow fever vaccination. TCRdb passed the 5' RACE reads through MiXCR, listing each CDR3 protein once. This table has roughly 350,000 distinct CDR3 sequences, over 4% appearing once. Source: PBMCs, taken 5 days after the yellow fever booster vaccination. The source is a man between 18 and 29 years old who received the YFV17D yellow fever vaccine.

In this sample, this clonotype turned up many times. This chain links TRBV7-9 with TRBJ1-1; D is ambiguous. Looked up from germline, CDR1 is SEHNR and CDR2 is FQNEAQ (reference sequence). V was clipped by 1 base and J by 1 base, with 4 bases between them. The CDR3 length is 13 residues. CDR3 loop: CASSLDRNTEAFF. The CDR3, as DNA: TGTGCCAGCAGCTTAGATCGGAACACTGAAGCTTTCTTT.

This clonotype has only a few counts. This chain joins TRBV19 and TRBJ1-3; no firm D call. There are 15 residues in the CDR3. From germline, CDR1 is LNHDA and CDR2 SQIVND (reference sequence). V was shortened by 7 bases and J by 0 bases, with 13 bases between the two germline ends. The CDR3 coding sequence is TGTGCCAGTAACCCAGGCGTCCTCTCTGGAAACACCATATATTTT. It yields the protein CASNPGVLSGNTIYF.

This rearrangement joins TRBV12-5 to TRBJ2-7, with 7 nucleotides matching TRBD1. Trimming cost V 4 bases and J 7 bases; bases outside gene matches: 7. CDR1 and CDR2 from the germline V gene are LGHNT and FRNRAP. CDR3 length equals 13 residues. CDR3 region: CASGSAGTVEQYF. CDR3 nucleotides: TGTGCTAGTGGTTCGGCCGGGACAGTGGAGCAGTACTTC. Together with reference TRBV12-5 and TRBJ2-7, the CDR3 gives the full variable domain: DARVTQTPRHKVTEMGQEVTMRCQPILGHNTVFWYRQTMMQGLELLAYFRNRAPLDDSGMPKDRFSAEMPDATLATLKIQPSEPRDSAVYFCASGSAGTVEQYFGPGTRLTVT.

A few counts support this clonotype. The chain joins TRBV6-6 to TRBJ1-1; no clear D gene. This CDR3 region has 13 residues. Germline V gene sequence: CDR1 MNHNY, CDR2 SVGAGI (reference sequence). Between the trimmed V and J ends, which lost 6 bases and 7 bases, there was a span of 15 bases. CDR3 DNA: TGTGCCAGCAGCCGGACCAAGACTGTTGAAGCTTTCTTT. Protein: CASSRTKTVEAFF.

This clonotype has a count of ten or more. The V and J genes are TRBV4-3 and TRBJ2-3; D assignment may be TRBD1 or TRBD2 (5 bases each). This CDR3 is 16 amino acids long. The germline CDR1 and CDR2 sequences are LGHNA and YSLEER. The germline V and J ends were trimmed by 1 base and 3 bases, with 14 bases remaining between them. In DNA form, the CDR3 reads TGCGCCAGCAGCCAAGTCTTGGGACCGGGGACAGATACGCAGTATTTT. It translates to CASSQVLGPGTDTQYF.

This clonotype was detected only a few times. The V gene is TRBV25-1, the J gene TRBJ2-2, with a possible D match to TRBD1 (6 bases). The germline V gene encodes CDR1 MGHDK and CDR2 SYGVNS. Trimming took off 2 bases at V and 3 bases at J, with 7 bases between the two ends. The CDR3 is 14 residues long. The CDR3 region has the DNA TGTGCCAGCAGTGAAAGGGGGTACACCGGGGAGCTGTTTTTT. It is translated as CASSERGYTGELFF. The variable domain in full, completed from reference TRBV25-1 and TRBJ2-2, reads EADIYQTPRYLVIGTGKKITLECSQTMGHDKMYWYQQDPGMELHLIHYSYGVNSTEKGDLSSESTVSRIRTEHFPLTLESARPSHTSQYLCASSERGYTGELFFGEGSRLTVL.

This clonotype was counted between two and nine times. The chain links TRBV5-1 to TRBJ1-5, with D possibly TRBD1 on 6 matching bases. The CDR3 length is 21 residues. V was shortened by 8 bases and J by 0 bases, with 33 bases between the two germline ends. Germline CDR1 and CDR2: SGHRS and YFSETQ. The CDR3 spells CARRFYRAPGAVSDSNQPQHF. The DNA for the CDR3 is TGCGCCAGAAGATTTTACAGGGCTCCGGGGGCTGTTTCTGATAGCAATCAGCCCCAGCATTTT.

This clonotype has a handful of counts. The chain is built from TRBV5-5 and TRBJ2-7, with a possible D match to TRBD1 (5 bases). Germline V CDR1 and CDR2: SGHKS, YYEKEE (reference sequence). The length of the CDR3 is 14 residues. V dropped 6 bases and J dropped 5 bases, with 18 bases sitting between them. The CDR3 DNA reads as TGTGCCAGCAACCCAGGCAGGGCCAGCCACGAGCAGTACTTC. It codes for CASNPGRASHEQYF.

Comments on this clonotype: A much more abundant neighbour one base away suggests this may be a read error. The CDR3 DNA reads as TGCGCCAGCAGCTTGGTGCTCAATGAGCAGTTCTTC. Its protein is CASSLVLNEQFF. The J gene is TRBJ2-1, the V gene TRBV5-1; no firm D call. Per germline, CDR1 SGHRS and CDR2 YFSETQ. The CDR3 is 12 amino acids. V was shortened by 0 bases and J by 6 bases, with 4 bases between the two germline ends.

This sequence joins TRBV4-1 and TRBJ2-1; 11 nucleotides agree with TRBD1. V shed 4 bases and J 8 bases; nucleotides not matched to a gene: 10. The CDR3 loop spans 16 amino acids. Germline V lookup: CDR1 MGHRA, CDR2 YSYEKL. CDR3 DNA: TGCGCCAGCAGCCCGGAGCGGACAGGGGGCGGGGATGAGCAGTTCTTC. Its translation is CASSPERTGGGDEQFF.

This clonotype was seen a few times. This chain uses TRBV25-1 with TRBJ1-5; no clear D. Germline V gene sequence: CDR1 MGHDK, CDR2 SYGVNS. The CDR3 consists of 12 residues. Trimming shortened V by 2 bases and J by 7 bases, and 6 bases separated the two germline ends. The CDR3 DNA sequence: TGTGCCAGCAGTGAACCGGGGCAGCCCCAGCATTTT. This codes for CASSEPGQPQHF.

This clonotype was detected only a few times. The gene calls are TRBV20-1 and TRBJ2-3; the match to TRBD1 covers 7 bases. The germline V gene encodes CDR1 DFQATT and CDR2 SNEGSKA (reference sequence). CDR3 length: 14 residues. With V trimmed by 3 bases and J by 1 base, 4 bases remained unmatched. The DNA of the CDR3 is TGCAGTGCTAGTTCCGGGACAGGCACAGATACGCAGTATTTT. This gives the protein CSASSGTGTDTQYF.